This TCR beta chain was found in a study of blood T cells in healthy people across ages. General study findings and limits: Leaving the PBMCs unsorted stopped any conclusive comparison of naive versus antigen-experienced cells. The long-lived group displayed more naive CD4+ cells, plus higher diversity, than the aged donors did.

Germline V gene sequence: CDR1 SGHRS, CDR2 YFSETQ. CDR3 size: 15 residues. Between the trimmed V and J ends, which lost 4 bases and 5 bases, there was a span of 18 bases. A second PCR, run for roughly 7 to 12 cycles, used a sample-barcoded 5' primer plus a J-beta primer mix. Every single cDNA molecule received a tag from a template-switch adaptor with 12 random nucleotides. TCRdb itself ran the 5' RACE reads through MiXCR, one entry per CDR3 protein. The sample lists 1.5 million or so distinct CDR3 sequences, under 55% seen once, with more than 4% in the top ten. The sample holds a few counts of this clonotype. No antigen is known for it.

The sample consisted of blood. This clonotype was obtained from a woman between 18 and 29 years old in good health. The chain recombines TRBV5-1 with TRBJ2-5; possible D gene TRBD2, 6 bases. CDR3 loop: CASSITLANRETQYF. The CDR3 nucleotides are TGCGCCAGCAGCATAACTCTAGCGAATCGTGAGACCCAGTACTTC.